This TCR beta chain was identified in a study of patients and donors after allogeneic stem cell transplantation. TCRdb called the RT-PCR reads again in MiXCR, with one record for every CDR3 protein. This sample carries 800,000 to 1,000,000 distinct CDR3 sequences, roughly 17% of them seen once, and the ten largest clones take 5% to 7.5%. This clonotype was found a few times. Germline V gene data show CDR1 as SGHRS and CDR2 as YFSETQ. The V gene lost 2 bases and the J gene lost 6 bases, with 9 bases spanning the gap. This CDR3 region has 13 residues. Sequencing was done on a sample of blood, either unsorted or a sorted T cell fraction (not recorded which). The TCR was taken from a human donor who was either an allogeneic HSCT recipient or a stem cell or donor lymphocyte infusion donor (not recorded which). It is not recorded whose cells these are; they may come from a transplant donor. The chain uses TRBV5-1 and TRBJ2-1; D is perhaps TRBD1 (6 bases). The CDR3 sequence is CASSFTGFNEQFF. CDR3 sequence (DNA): TGCGCCAGCAGCTTTACAGGGTTCAATGAGCAGTTCTTC. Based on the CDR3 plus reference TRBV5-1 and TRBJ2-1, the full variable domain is KAGVTQTPRYLIKTRGQQVTLSCSPISGHRSVSWYQQTPGQGLQFLFEYFSETQRNKGNFPGRFSGRQFSNSRSEMNVSTLELGDSALYLCASSFTGFNEQFFGPGTRLTVL.